This T cell receptor (beta chain) was retrieved from a study of cytomegalovirus exposure and HLA in healthy donors. Study-level points and caveats: A few chains tied to CMV proved CMV antigen-specific in vitro.

This clone was recorded once. Antigen: not known. Both 60 Vbeta primers and 13 Jbeta primers went into the PCR. Data came from immunoSEQ multiplex PCR; TCRdb stores just in-frame clones and leaves some out. The sample yields fewer than 150,000 clones, 75% to 90% seen once. The V gene end was trimmed by 1 base and the J gene end by 7 bases; junction bases not matched to a gene: 8. Germline V gene data show CDR1 as SEHNR and CDR2 as FQNEAQ (reference sequence). The CDR3 is made up of 16 amino acids. The rearrangement uses TRBV7-9 and TRBJ2-1, with 9 bases matching TRBD2. The sample taken for sequencing was PBMCs. This TCR came from a female donor in good health and CMV-seronegative. This CDR3 reads CASSLGAGGGFNEQFF. CDR3 nucleotide sequence: TGTGCCAGCAGCTTAGGGGCGGGAGGGGGATTTAATGAGCAGTTCTTC.